This T cell receptor beta chain originates from a study of T cell responses to AZD1222 COVID-19 vaccine (dated by TCRdb to about 2021). About the study as a whole: Because spike-specific TCR depth and breadth did not differ between the two schedules, AZD1222 recipients who got a second dose at roughly 4 weeks were pooled with those who got a second dose at roughly 12 weeks. TCR sequencing was performed for 230 to 250 trial participants, of whom around 200 were given two doses of AZD1222 and around 25 were given two doses of MenACWY control vaccine. Enrollment into the trials was organized by age into subgroups of 18-55, 56-69 and 70-plus years, and those subgroups contained roughly 150, 30 and 60 TCR-sequenced participants, respectively. What the authors observed across the whole study: Conclusions about previously exposed vaccinees are limited because only 5 or 6 AZD1222 recipients were SARS-CoV-2 seropositive at baseline. Spike-specific TCR breadth and depth rose significantly after two AZD1222 doses compared with day 0 and with MenACWY recipients. In the small 56-69-year group, the increase in depth fell short of significance, most likely because of low power. Because no day 14 peak-response samples were available, the repertoires could be characterized only after the peak T cell response. Vaccine-associated CD4 TCRs spanned the whole spike protein, with dominant responses in regions 160-218 and 743-854. Participants were mostly white British and included more females than males, and it was suggested by the authors that clonal diversity may have been underestimated. Epitopes outside the regions mutated in the B.1.351 and B.1.1.7 variants were reportedly recognized by nearly half of the unique spike-specific TCRs.

The CDR3 numbers 15 residues from cysteine through phenylalanine. The only DNA kept is the CDR3, 45 bases in frame from the first base. The germline V gene (reference sequence) gives CDR1 as PRHDT and CDR2 as FYEKMQ. V loses 6 bases at its end and J loses 6 bases; junction bases beyond the gene matches: 14. Remarks on this clone: Which antigen it targets is not known. No base quality values were provided; no much bigger clone lies one nucleotide off.

The sample's time point, from its label and the paper: baseline before first vaccination. Vaccinee samples came from UK trials COV001 and COV002, including a single-blind randomized controlled phase 2/3 trial of AZD1222 (ChAdOx1 nCoV-19) in healthy adults. Trial participant PBMC samples were collected at day 0 and day 28 after the second dose for TCRbeta chain sequencing. The CDR3 regions of human TCRbeta chains were analyzed by immunosequencing. The paper's processing steps were these. Repertoire TCRs were matched against a reference library of SARS-CoV-2-specific TCRs generated with the MIRA antigen-specificity platform. Breadth was defined as the fraction of unique TCRs that were SARS-CoV-2-associated, and depth was defined as the fraction of total T cells that were SARS-CoV-2-associated. Using the MIRA data, each spike-specific TCR was assigned both to the spike region to which the TCR was reactive and to a CD4 or CD8 class. Log10-transformed breadth and depth values were compared by one-way ANOVA with Sidak's multiple comparisons tests. The immuneACCESS repertoire file appears here via TCRdb, limited to in-frame rearrangements. These files lack a portion of the clones; in checked studies, under half of the deficit traces to unresolved V genes, and the cause of the others is not known. The V and J calls and clone size were taken over from that table, and D and trimming were inferred from the DNA. This sample gives 65,000 to 75,000 clones in total; around 84% of them show up just once. The ten most abundant clones make up over 20% of the sample.

The sequence came from an adult in good health. The chain was built from TRBV13 and TRBJ2-7; TRBD2 lines up with 7 middle nucleotides. Sequencing was performed on peripheral blood, taken on day 0 of AZD1222 vaccination. The CDR3 protein: CASSSRGDSPIEQYF. The nucleotide sequence is TGTGCCAGCAGTTCCCGGGGGGATTCCCCTATCGAGCAGTACTTC.